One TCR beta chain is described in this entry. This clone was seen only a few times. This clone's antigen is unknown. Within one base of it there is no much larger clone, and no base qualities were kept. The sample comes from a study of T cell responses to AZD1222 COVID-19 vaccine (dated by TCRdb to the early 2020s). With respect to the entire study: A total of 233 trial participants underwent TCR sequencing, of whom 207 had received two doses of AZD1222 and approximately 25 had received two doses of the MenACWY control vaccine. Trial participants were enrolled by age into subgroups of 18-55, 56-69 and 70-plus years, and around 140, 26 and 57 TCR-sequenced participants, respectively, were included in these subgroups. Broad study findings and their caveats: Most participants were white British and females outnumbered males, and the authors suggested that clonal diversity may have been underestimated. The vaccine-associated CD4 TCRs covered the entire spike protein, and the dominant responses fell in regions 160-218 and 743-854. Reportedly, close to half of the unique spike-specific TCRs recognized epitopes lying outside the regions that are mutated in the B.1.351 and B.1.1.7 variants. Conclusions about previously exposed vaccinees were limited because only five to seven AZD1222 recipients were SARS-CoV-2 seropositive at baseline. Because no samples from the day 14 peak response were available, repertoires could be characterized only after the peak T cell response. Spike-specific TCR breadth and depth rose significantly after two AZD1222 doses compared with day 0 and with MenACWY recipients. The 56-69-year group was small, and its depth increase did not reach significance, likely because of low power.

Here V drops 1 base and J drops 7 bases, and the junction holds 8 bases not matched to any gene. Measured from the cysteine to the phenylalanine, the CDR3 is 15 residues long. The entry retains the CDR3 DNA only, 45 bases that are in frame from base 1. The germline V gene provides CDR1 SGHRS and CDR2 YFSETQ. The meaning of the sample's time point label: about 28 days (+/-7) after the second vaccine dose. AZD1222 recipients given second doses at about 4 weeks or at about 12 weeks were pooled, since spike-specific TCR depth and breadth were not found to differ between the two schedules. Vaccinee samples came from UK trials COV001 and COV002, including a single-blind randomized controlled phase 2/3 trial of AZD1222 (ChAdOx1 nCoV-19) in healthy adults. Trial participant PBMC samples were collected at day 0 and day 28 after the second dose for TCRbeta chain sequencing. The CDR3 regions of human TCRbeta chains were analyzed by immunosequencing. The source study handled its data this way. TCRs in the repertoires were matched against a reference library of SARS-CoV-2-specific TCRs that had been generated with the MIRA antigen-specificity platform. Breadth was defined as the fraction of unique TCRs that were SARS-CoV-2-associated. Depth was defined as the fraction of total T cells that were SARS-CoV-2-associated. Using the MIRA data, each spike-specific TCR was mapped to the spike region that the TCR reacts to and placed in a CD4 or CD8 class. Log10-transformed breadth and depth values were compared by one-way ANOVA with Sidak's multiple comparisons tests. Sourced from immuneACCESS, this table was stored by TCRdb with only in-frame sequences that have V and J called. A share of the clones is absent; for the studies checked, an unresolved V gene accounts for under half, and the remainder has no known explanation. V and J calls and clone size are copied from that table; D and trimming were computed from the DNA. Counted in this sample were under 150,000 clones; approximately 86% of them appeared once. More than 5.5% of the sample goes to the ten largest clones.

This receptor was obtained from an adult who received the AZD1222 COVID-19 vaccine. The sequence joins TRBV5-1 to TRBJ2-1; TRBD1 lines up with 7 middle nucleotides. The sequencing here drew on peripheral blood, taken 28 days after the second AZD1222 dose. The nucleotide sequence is TGCGCCAGCAGCTTGATGGCAGGGGGAAGGAATGAGCAGTTCTTC. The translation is CASSLMAGGRNEQFF.